Detailed here is one T cell receptor (beta chain). This entry belongs to a study of Graves' ophthalmopathy and Graves' hyperthyroidism. The study amplified TCR beta CDR3 regions using RNA transcripts. First-round RT-PCR with HTBI primers preceded a second-round multiplex PCR. TCRdb fed the multiplex PCR reads into MiXCR, producing one record per CDR3 protein. This table holds around 1,200,000 distinct CDR3 sequences, 35% to 40% found once. The length of the CDR3 is 16 residues. CDR1 and CDR2 (germline): LNHNV, YYDKDF (reference sequence). V was clipped by 3 bases and J by 4 bases, with 18 bases between them.

The sample taken for sequencing was peripheral blood or thyroid tissue (not recorded which). The source of this sequence is an adult man with Graves' hyperthyroidism. The V call is TRBV15, the J call TRBJ2-5; D perhaps matches TRBD1 (6 bases). CDR3 coding DNA: TGTGCCACCAGCAGGAGACAGGCCCCGTACCGAGAGACCCAGTACTTC. Translated, it gives CATSRRQAPYRETQYF.